This T cell receptor (beta chain) was identified in a study of chemoradiotherapy in HPV16-positive cancers (dated by TCRdb to about 2022). As for the study more broadly: Candidate HPV-specific T-cell clones and common TCR motifs were defined by functional T-cell assays performed on cells from two HPV16-positive patients. The study asked whether T-cell immunity to the HPV oncoproteins E6 and E7 changes during chemoradiotherapy and whether this immunity affects survival. The candidate HPV-specific TCRs and motifs were subsequently tracked in TCR repertoires obtained from fewer than 95 patients with HPV-related cancers.

V and J lose 1 base and 0 bases, and a span of 7 bases separates them. Including cysteine and phenylalanine, the CDR3 has 15 amino acids. This entry keeps only the CDR3 DNA: 45 bases, framed from base 1. CDR1 LGHNA and CDR2 YNFKEQ were looked up in the germline V gene. This clone was seen a single time. What antigen it recognizes has not been identified. Base qualities are not provided; no much larger clone lies one nucleotide away. General findings and caveats noted by the study authors: Only two HPV16-positive patients were used to derive the functional definition of HPV-specific T cells, and the survival association was reported for HPV16-positive patients. In HPV16-positive patients, expansion of HPV-responsive T cells during chemoradiotherapy was found to be associated with improved recurrence-free survival. Expansion of candidate HPV-specific clones and E7-related TCR motifs was observed in the tumor microenvironment during treatment, whereas no such expansion was observed for non-HPV-specific T cells.

Repertoires were sampled multiple times during chemoradiotherapy, which allowed clonal expansion in the tumor microenvironment to be followed. Libraries were prepared through the immunoSEQ multiplex PCR assay. TCRdb took this table from immuneACCESS and kept in-frame rearrangements with V and J called. Such tables lack part of the clones; where checked against another copy, unresolved V genes explain under half of the gap, and the rest is unexplained. This sample gives about 32,000 clones in total; approximately 88% of them show up just once. Approximately 5% of the sample is held by the ten biggest clonotypes.

Recombination linked TRBV4-2 to TRBJ2-1, with the D gene too uncertain to name. The source was blood, collected from a patient who underwent chemoradiotherapy. The receptor comes from a human donor with HPV-associated anogenital cancer. The nucleotide sequence reads as follows: TGTGCCAGCAGCCAAGTTCTCAGCTCCTACAATGAGCAGTTCTTC. Translated, it gives CASSQVLSSYNEQFF.